These 10 T cell receptor beta chains were all obtained from the same sample, sequenced in a study of shared clonotypes between healthy human individuals. Libraries were prepared by immunoSEQ multiplex PCR; TCRdb keeps only in-frame clonotypes and omits some of them. This sample has hundreds of thousands of clones; roughly 72% occur once, and the top ten carry around 1.8%. Sequenced: memory CD4+ T cells sorted from blood. Noted subset: CD45RA-negative fraction. The receptor set was obtained from a woman aged 25 to 39 in good health.

The chain recombines TRBV5-1 with TRBJ2-3; TRBD1 is a possible D gene (6 bases). This CDR3 has 14 amino acids. Germline-derived CDR1 and CDR2 are SGHRS and YFSETQ. V lost 6 bases, J lost 3 bases, and 14 bases lay in between. The CDR3 sequence is CASMADSQTDTQYF. The CDR3 DNA follows: TGCGCCAGCATGGCGGACAGTCAAACAGATACGCAGTATTTT.

V and J are TRBV28 and TRBJ2-7; no clear D gene. V was pared by 3 bases and J by 1 base, with 10 bases between. CDR1 MDHEN and CDR2 SYDVKM come from the germline V gene. The CDR3 runs 14 residues. For the CDR3, the DNA is TGTGCCAGCAGTTTGCTGGTTGCATCCTACGAGCAGTACTTC. Amino acid sequence: CASSLLVASYEQYF.

This clone was picked up a small number of times. The chain has TRBV28 and TRBJ1-1; tentatively, D is TRBD1 (5 bases). Germline loops: CDR1 MDHEN, CDR2 SYDVKM. The CDR3 is made up of 15 amino acids. Trimming removed 5 bases at V and 1 base at J, with 14 bases between. The CDR3, as DNA: TGTGCCAGCAGTGGGTATGGGGCGGCGAACACTGAAGCTTTCTTT. It codes for CASSGYGAANTEAFF.

The chain has TRBV5-6 and TRBJ1-1, with D hard to call. The CDR3 covers 13 residues. From germline, CDR1 is SGHDT and CDR2 YYEEEE. V lost 5 bases, J lost 0 bases, and 8 bases lay in between. CDR3 sequence reads: CASSGQMNTEAFF. DNA of the CDR3: TGTGCCAGCAGTGGGCAGATGAACACTGAAGCTTTCTTT.

This rearrangement joins TRBV6-5 to TRBJ1-5; TRBD1 matches 8 bases. The length of the CDR3 is 15 residues. Germline CDR1 reads MNHEY; CDR2 reads SVGAGI. V shed 2 bases, J shed 4 bases, and the junction held 4 bases outside the gene matches. Here the CDR3 DNA reads TGTGCCAGCAGTTACCGACAGGGGCGAAATCAGCCCCAGCATTTT. Translated, it gives CASSYRQGRNQPQHF.

This clone has just one count. J is TRBJ2-1 and V is TRBV11-1; D unclear. From germline, CDR1 is SGHAT and CDR2 FQDESV (reference sequence). CDR3 length: 13 residues. V was pared by 5 bases and J by 10 bases, with 15 bases between. The CDR3 DNA reads as TGTGCCAGCAGCGAGAGTTCGGGCGGCGAGCAGTTCTTC. Residues: CASSESSGGEQFF. Supplemented by reference TRBV11-1 and TRBJ2-1, the full variable domain reads EAEVAQSPRYKITEKSQAVAFWCDPISGHATLYWYRQILGQGPELLVQFQDESVVDDSQLPKDRFSAERLKGVDSTLKIQPAELGDSAMYLCASSESSGGEQFFGPGTRLTVL.

This clone was detected a few times. The V gene is TRBV5-5, the J gene TRBJ2-7; 8 bases line up with TRBD2. The CDR3 totals 15 residues. V shed 4 bases and J 2 bases; nucleotides not matched to a gene: 8. CDR1 and CDR2 (germline): SGHKS, YYEKEE (reference sequence). The CDR3 loop is CASSALAGETYEQYF. CDR3 in DNA: TGTGCCAGCAGCGCCCTAGCGGGTGAAACCTACGAGCAGTACTTC.

J is TRBJ1-5 and V is TRBV18; possible D gene TRBD1, 5 bases. Trimming took off 5 bases at V and 7 bases at J, with 18 bases between the two ends. Germline loops: CDR1 KGHSH, CDR2 LQKENI. This CDR3 comprises 15 residues. The CDR3 bases are TGTGCCAGCTCATCCGACAGTTTTCCCGGGCAGCCCCAGCATTTT. Protein product: CASSSDSFPGQPQHF.

The V gene is TRBV7-6, the J gene TRBJ2-6, with D unresolved. The germline V and J ends were trimmed by 1 base and 0 bases, with 4 bases remaining between them. The CDR3 is 15 amino acids. Germline V gene data show CDR1 as SGHVS and CDR2 as FNYEAQ. CDR3 sequence (DNA): TGTGCCAGCAGCTTAGTGTACTCTGGGGCCAACGTCCTGACTTTC. Encoded protein: CASSLVYSGANVLTF.

This clone was seen a single time. V usage is TRBV27 and J usage is TRBJ2-3, with 14 positions matching TRBD2. This CDR3 has 17 residues. V was pared by 2 bases and J by 6 bases, with 7 bases of the junction left unmatched. The germline V gene encodes CDR1 MNHEY and CDR2 SMNVEV (reference sequence). In DNA, the CDR3 is TGTGCCAGCAGTTTAAGGGGGGGACTAGCGGGAGTGGATACGCAGTATTTT. Translating gives CASSLRGGLAGVDTQYF.